The TCR beta chain described here comes from a study of tumor-infiltrating lymphocytes in oesophageal squamous cell carcinoma. This CDR3 has 15 amino acids. Trimming removed 5 bases from V and 14 bases from J; junction bases left unmatched: 19. CDR1 is SEHNR and CDR2 is FQNEAQ in the germline V gene (reference sequence). TCRdb called the PCR reads again in MiXCR, with one record for every CDR3 protein. This sample has about 16,000 distinct CDR3 sequences; 40% to 55% occur once, and the top ten carry about 42%. The sample taken for sequencing was blood. The source is a female donor with esophageal squamous cell carcinoma. The chain is built from TRBV7-9 and TRBJ2-3; 7 bases agree with TRBD2. The CDR3 nucleotides are TGTGCCAGCAGCCTCCTTGGGGGGGAGACCGGGGAGCTGTATTTT. Protein sequence: CASSLLGGETGELYF.